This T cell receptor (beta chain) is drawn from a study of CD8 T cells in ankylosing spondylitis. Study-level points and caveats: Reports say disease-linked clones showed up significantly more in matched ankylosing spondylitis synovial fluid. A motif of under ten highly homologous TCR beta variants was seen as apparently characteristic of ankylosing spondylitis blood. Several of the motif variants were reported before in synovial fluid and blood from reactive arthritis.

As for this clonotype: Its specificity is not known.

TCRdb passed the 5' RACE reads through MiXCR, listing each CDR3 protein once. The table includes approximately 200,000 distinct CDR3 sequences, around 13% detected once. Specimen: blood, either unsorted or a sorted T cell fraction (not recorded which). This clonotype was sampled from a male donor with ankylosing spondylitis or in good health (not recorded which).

CDR3 sequence reads: CASSLGGHNEQFF. The CDR3 DNA reads as TGTGCCAGCAGTTTGGGCGGCCACAATGAGCAGTTCTTC. The V call is TRBV27, the J call TRBJ2-1; no definite D call. Germline lookup yields CDR1 MNHEY and CDR2 SMNVEV (reference sequence). V was cut by 3 bases and J by 5 bases, with 8 bases left in between. The CDR3 length is 13 residues.